This record concerns one T cell receptor (beta chain) sequence. What it binds is unknown. The data derive from a study of cytomegalovirus exposure and HLA in healthy donors. PCR was performed using 60 Vbeta and 13 Jbeta primers. Only in-frame clones appear in the TCRdb table, and some are missing; sequencing was by immunoSEQ multiplex PCR. The profile shows under 150,000 clones, approximately 85% of them singletons. Germline CDR1 and CDR2: SNHLY and FYNNEI. The CDR3 is 14 residues long. V was shortened by 5 bases and J by 5 bases, with 15 bases between the two germline ends. Study conclusions and caveats: From TCR beta sequences, most subjects' HLA-A and HLA-B alleles were reportedly predicted accurately. A few V segments could not be told apart, such as TRBV6-2 and TRBV6-3, and were left out.

Sequences were obtained from PBMCs. The chain has TRBV2 and TRBJ2-5, with D unresolved. This sequence originates from a woman aged 30 to 39 in good health and CMV-seropositive. The CDR3 DNA reads as TGTGCCAGCAGTCCCCTAGAAGTTGCTGAGACCCAGTACTTC. Protein: CASSPLEVAETQYF.